This T cell receptor (beta chain) was captured in a study of blood T cell repertoires in COVID-19. The V gene's germline CDR1 is SGHKS and CDR2 YYEKEE (reference sequence). The CDR3 length is 14 residues. V was clipped by 1 base and J by 5 bases, with 12 bases between them. Libraries were prepared by immunoSEQ multiplex PCR; TCRdb keeps only in-frame clonotypes and omits some of them. Of 150,000 to 200,000 clones detected, about 85% appear once; the ten largest clones hold around 9.5%. Sequencing was done on a sample of peripheral blood. The clonotype originates from a woman of 80 years or more with acute or convalescent COVID-19. The V gene is TRBV5-5, the J gene TRBJ1-1; D is ambiguous. The CDR3 region has the DNA TGTGCCAGCAGCTTGCCGGGAGGGAGAACTGAAGCTTTCTTT. Amino acids: CASSLPGGRTEAFF.